This T cell receptor (beta chain) originates from a study of immune evolution from preneoplasia to lung adenocarcinoma. Overall study context: HLA loss of heterozygosity: around 6.5% AIS, about 15% MIA, about 32% ADC, none AAH.

About this clone itself: The target antigen is unknown.

Sequenced by immunoSEQ multiplex PCR; TCRdb stores in-frame clones only, minus some. This sample has 12,000 or so clones, with more than 70% found just once. Germline lookup yields CDR1 SEHNR and CDR2 FQNEAQ (reference sequence). The length of the CDR3 is 15 residues. Trimming shortened V by 4 bases and J by 6 bases, and 18 bases separated the two germline ends. General study points: Normal lung had highest clonality; later lesions appeared denser, more diverse. T cell clonality was higher in KRAS-mutant than EGFR-mutant or wild-type nodules. Top clone share appeared to fall from AAH through AIS, MIA, adenocarcinoma.

The J gene is TRBJ1-2, the V gene TRBV7-9; D is unclear. The receptor was isolated from a person between 50 and 69 years old with lung adenocarcinoma. Sequenced: FFPE tissue from an adenomatous hyperplasia lung lesion. Subset given: atypical adenomatous hyperplasia (AAH), lung preneoplasia. The DNA of the CDR3 is TGTGCCAGCAGCTCTTATTGGTTCCTCTCGGATGGCTACACCTTC. It encodes CASSSYWFLSDGYTF.